A selection of T cell receptor beta chains follows, all from one sample in a study of cytomegalovirus exposure and HLA in healthy donors. The repertoire was sequenced with immunoSEQ multiplex PCR; TCRdb's copy has only in-frame clones and lacks some. The sample yields about 130,000 clones, about 82% seen once. The sample consisted of PBMCs. All receptors derive from a boy between 10 and 17 years old in good health and CMV-seronegative. Both conserved end residues are part of each CDR3. Fields, in order: V gene, D gene, clone size, CDR3 protein. The D gene is left open where the match is weak. Clone size, where shown, is once, few, many, or a class for clones that have expanded.

>TRBV29-1|-|-
CSVEGQANGYTF
>TRBV30|-|-
CAWSPSRKNYGYTF
>TRBV13|TRBD2|-
CASSLERERSEQFF
>TRBV5-6|TRBD2|once
CASSSTGGTYNEQFF
>TRBV9|-|-
CASSSSYEQYF
>TRBV7-9|TRBD2|-
CASSLSRLAGGRETQYF
>TRBV5-1|TRBD2|-
CASSLLSGSGYNEQFF
>TRBV7-3|TRBD1|few
CASSLRDRATIHTEAFF
>TRBV2|-|-
CAIEVVSGDYEQYF
>TRBV18|TRBD1|-
CASSPQARGLETQYF
>TRBV7-9|TRBD2|once
CASSPGLAVTNTGELFF
>TRBV10-3|TRBD1|-
CAISEGTGRFRSEAFF
>TRBV11-2|TRBD2|-
CASSLGAGGYNEQFF
>TRBV29-1|-|-
CSVIGSDDQPQHF
>TRBV4-2|TRBD2|-
CASSQDRTSGRTAQYF
>TRBV5-1|-|-
CASSLGPTYEQYF
>TRBV7-9|-|-
CASSAPGLWGPQHF
>TRBV4-3|-|-
CASSQVPGTDYGYTF
>TRBV5-4|-|-
CASSFPGQGYGYTF
>TRBV25-1|-|-
CASSEYGEAGEQYF
>TRBV27|-|-
CASSPPGGINTGELFF
>TRBV4-1|-|-
CASSQDHGGYYGYTF
>TRBV30|-|once
CAWSVSMEQFF
>TRBV7-2|TRBD1|-
CASSPVQGVEPQHF
>TRBV4-2|TRBD2|-
CASSRGLAGINTGELFF
>TRBV18|-|few
CASSPQGRSDQPQHF
>TRBV19|-|-
CASSYGSNEQFF
>TRBV30|-|-
CAWSVGQGGDTQYF
>TRBV7-9|TRBD1|-
CASSQGDSQAFF
>TRBV9|TRBD1|-
CASSAPDRGVTEAFF
>TRBV18|-|-
CASSLSGGFSINEQFF
>TRBV7-2|TRBD1|-
CASSRTRQGGHTEAFF
>TRBV12-5|TRBD1|-
CASGYLPGQGFHEQYF
>TRBV6-6|TRBD1|-
CASSPGTGRGNEQFF
>TRBV4-3|-|-
CASSQDLSGPGTEAFF
>TRBV7-3|-|-
CASSPEGGGYNEQFF
>TRBV6-5|TRBD2|-
CASSWGGLAGGETQYF
>TRBV7-8|TRBD1|-
CASSAIDRASYEQYF
>TRBV5-1|-|-
CASSLEAAGNTDTQYF
>TRBV30|-|-
CAWSGLYRDKLNEKLFF
>TRBV7-6|TRBD1|once
CASSLVQGALTEAFF
>TRBV21-1|-|-
CASSPGNGQQETQYF
>TRBV18|-|-
CASSQISGANVLTF
>TRBV11-1|TRBD2|-
CASSLGLAGIAKNIQYF
>TRBV25-1|-|-
CASSDWQEALAKNIQYF
>TRBV9|-|-
CASSQLGGQSTDTQYF
>TRBV5-1|TRBD1|-
CASLPGTGDMNTEAFF
>TRBV6-5|TRBD1|-
CASSSGQAGGMYF
>TRBV30|TRBD2|-
CAWSPWTSGRYLSEQYF
>TRBV30|TRBD2|-
CAWSVSGGRVYNEQFF
>TRBV4-3|TRBD2|-
CASSQRKTSGIVGVNEQFF
>TRBV29-1|-|-
CSVERGPDYGYTF
>TRBV10-3|TRBD1|-
CAISGQGGQPQHF
>TRBV6-1|TRBD2|-
CASWTSTLQETQYF
>TRBV15|-|-
CATSMHSGYPYEQYF